Each of the 13 T cell receptor beta chains below was sequenced from the same sample in a study of T cell repertoires in cytomegalovirus infection. TCRdb re-derived calls from the reads in MiXCR, one entry per CDR3 protein. Among roughly 500,000 distinct CDR3 sequences listed, 11% were seen once. Sequencing was performed on PBMCs. The source is a human donor in good health (CMV status not recorded). Some clones in this sample may be carry-over from other donors' samples.

This clonotype showed up many times. V gene TRBV18 combines with J gene TRBJ1-5; weak D call: TRBD1 (5 bases). This CDR3 is 16 amino acids long. V shed 2 bases and J shed 1 base, with 12 bases lying between them. Germline V lookup: CDR1 KGHSH, CDR2 LQKENI. The CDR3 region is CASSPGPWGSNQPQHF. The CDR3 nucleotides read TGTGCCAGCTCACCAGGACCTTGGGGGAGCAATCAGCCCCAGCATTTT.

Many counts were recorded for this clonotype. This chain connects TRBV7-2 to TRBJ1-2; TRBD1 matches at 9 bases. The V gene end was trimmed by 5 bases and the J gene end by 0 bases; junction bases not matched to a gene: 7. Germline CDR1 reads SGHTA; CDR2 reads FQGNSA. The CDR3 sequence is 16 residues long. DNA for the CDR3: TGTGCCAGCAGCCCACAGGGGGCCCAACCTAACTATGGCTACACCTTC. This gives the protein CASSPQGAQPNYGYTF.

At least ten counts were recorded for this clonotype. Possible read error: a much larger clone is one base away. The J gene is TRBJ2-1, the V gene TRBV7-2; D could derive from TRBD1 or TRBD2 (6 bases each). V was cut by 1 base and J by 2 bases, with 9 bases left in between. The CDR3 loop spans 15 amino acids. CDR1 SGHTA and CDR2 FQGNSA come from the germline V gene. CDR3 amino acids: CASSLEGGAYNEQFF. The CDR3 DNA follows: TGTGCCAGCAGCTTAGAGGGGGGCGCCTACAATGAGCAGTTCTTC.

V usage is TRBV20-1 and J usage is TRBJ1-1; tentatively, D is TRBD1 (5 bases). The CDR3 spans 17 residues. Deletions cut 4 bases from V and 1 base from J, with 22 bases between. Germline assignment: CDR1 DFQATT and CDR2 SNEGSKA (reference sequence). CDR3 protein: CSAKKGSGGLGNTEAFF. The DNA of the CDR3 is TGCAGTGCTAAAAAGGGCAGCGGGGGTTTAGGGAACACTGAAGCTTTCTTT.

The table lists this clonotype with many counts. This sequence joins TRBV7-8 and TRBJ1-5, with TRBD1 matching over 9 bases. V lost 5 bases and J lost 2; bases outside the gene matches: 10. This CDR3 spans 17 amino acids. In germline, CDR1 is SGHVS, CDR2 FQNEAQ. The CDR3 loop is CASSPADRGGGNQPQHF. The CDR3 bases are TGTGCCAGCAGCCCGGCGGACAGGGGAGGTGGCAATCAGCCCCAGCATTTT.

This clonotype came up a few times. The chain has TRBV15 and TRBJ2-2, with 9 bases fitting TRBD2. The V gene end was trimmed by 0 bases and the J gene end by 1 base; junction bases not matched to a gene: 6. Germline V gene data show CDR1 as LNHNV and CDR2 as YYDKDF (reference sequence). This CDR3 comprises 18 residues. The CDR3 region is CATSRDERAGGNTGELFF. CDR3 DNA sequence: TGTGCCACCAGCAGAGATGAAAGAGCGGGGGGGAACACCGGGGAGCTGTTTTTT.

There are many counts of this clonotype. This chain uses TRBV18 with TRBJ2-3; 9 nucleotides agree with TRBD2. After removal of 3 bases from V and 5 bases from J, the junction contained 6 bases not matched to a gene. The CDR3 runs 15 residues. Germline CDR1 reads KGHSH; CDR2 reads LQKENI. CDR3 residues: CASSPRGGAGDTQYF. CDR3 DNA sequence: TGTGCCAGCTCACCCCGCGGGGGGGCCGGAGATACGCAGTATTTT.

In its sample, this clonotype was seen many times. The rearrangement uses TRBV6-6 and TRBJ2-7; D not certain. CDR3 length equals 14 residues. V lost 2 bases and J lost 1, with 9 bases in between. CDR1 and CDR2 from the germline V gene are MNHNY and SVGAGI (reference sequence). This CDR3 reads CASSYADGSYEQYF. The CDR3, as DNA: TGTGCCAGCAGTTACGCCGACGGTTCCTACGAGCAGTACTTC.

The chain employs TRBV15 and TRBJ2-2; weak D call: TRBD1 (7 bases). The length of the CDR3 is 15 residues. The germline V gene encodes CDR1 LNHNV and CDR2 YYDKDF (reference sequence). The V gene lost 3 bases and the J gene lost 5 bases, with 13 bases spanning the gap. In nucleotides, the CDR3 is TGTGCCACCAGCAGTTCCAGGGGGAGGACCGGGGAGCTGTTTTTT. Translated, it gives CATSSSRGRTGELFF.

The sample holds many counts of this clonotype. This chain joins TRBV10-3 and TRBJ1-6; TRBD1 is a possible D gene (5 bases). Germline CDR1 ENHRY, CDR2 SYGVKD. CDR3 length: 15 amino acids. Trimming removed 10 bases from V and 7 bases from J, with 20 bases in between. This CDR3 is CATSLDPGGNSPLHF. The CDR3 DNA sequence: TGTGCCACCTCCCTGGATCCCGGGGGGAATTCACCCCTCCACTTT.

In its sample, this clonotype was seen many times. The chain uses TRBV4-2 and TRBJ1-4, with D perhaps TRBD1 (6 bases). With 4 bases removed from V and 2 bases from J, the gap between germline ends came to 11 bases. CDR1 LGHNA and CDR2 YNFKEQ come from the germline V gene. The CDR3 extends over 15 amino acids. The CDR3 sequence: CASSPWGGTNEKLFF. The CDR3 DNA sequence: TGTGCCAGCAGCCCGTGGGGGGGCACTAATGAAAAACTGTTTTTT.

The table lists this clonotype with a few counts. The chain uses TRBV15 and TRBJ2-7; 7 bases align to TRBD1. CDR3 size: 14 residues. The V and J ends lost 5 bases and 4 bases, in that order; junction bases with no gene match: 8. Germline CDR1 reads LNHNV; CDR2 reads YYDKDF (reference sequence). This CDR3 is CATSPTGDWYEQYF. The CDR3 bases are TGTGCCACCAGCCCAACAGGGGATTGGTACGAGCAGTACTTC. Full variable domain (outside the CDR3, taken from reference TRBV15 and TRBJ2-7): DAMVIQNPRYQVTQFGKPVTLSCSQTLNHNVMYWYQQKSSQAPKLLFHYYDKDFNNEADTPDNFQSRRPNTSFCFLDIRSPGLGDTAMYLCATSPTGDWYEQYFGPGTRLTVT.

This clonotype was counted many times. The rearrangement uses TRBV7-2 and TRBJ2-7; D possibly corresponds to TRBD1 (7 bases). The length of the CDR3 is 15 residues. Trimming took 1 base from V and 5 from J, leaving 15 bases between them. Per germline, CDR1 SGHTA and CDR2 FQGNSA. CDR3 region: CASSLEGVRGDEQYF. The DNA for the CDR3 is TGTGCCAGCAGCTTAGAGGGGGTCAGGGGGGACGAGCAGTACTTC.